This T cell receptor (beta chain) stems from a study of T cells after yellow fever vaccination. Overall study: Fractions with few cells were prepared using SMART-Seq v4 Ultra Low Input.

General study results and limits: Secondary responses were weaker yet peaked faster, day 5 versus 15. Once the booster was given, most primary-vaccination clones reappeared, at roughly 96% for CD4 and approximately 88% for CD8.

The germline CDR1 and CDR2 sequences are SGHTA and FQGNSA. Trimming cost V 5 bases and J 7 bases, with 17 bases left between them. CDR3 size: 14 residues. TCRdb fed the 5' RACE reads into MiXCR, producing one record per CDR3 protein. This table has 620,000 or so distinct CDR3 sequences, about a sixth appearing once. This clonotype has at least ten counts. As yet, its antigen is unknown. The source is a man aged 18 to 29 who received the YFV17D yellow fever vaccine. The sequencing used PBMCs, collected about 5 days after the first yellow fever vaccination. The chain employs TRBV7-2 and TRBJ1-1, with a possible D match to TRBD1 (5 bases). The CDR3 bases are TGTGCCAGCAGCCCCCACGGGGGGTATGGTGAAGCTTTCTTT. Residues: CASSPHGGYGEAFF.